This T cell receptor beta chain is drawn from a study of cytomegalovirus exposure and HLA in healthy donors. General observations from the study: Sequencing likely caused a cluster of highly shared sequence variants.

A word on this clone: Its antigen is unknown.

The study ran its PCR with 60 Vbeta and 13 Jbeta primers. Profiling relied on immunoSEQ multiplex PCR, and the TCRdb table lists in-frame clones only, not all of them. The sample carries around 40,000 clones, around 90% recorded once. At sampling all donors were nominally healthy, likely with unrecorded immune exposures. Germline trimming cut 5 bases from V and 0 bases from J; bases unmatched to any gene: 2. CDR1 MGHDK and CDR2 SYGVNS come from the germline V gene. The CDR3 contains 15 residues. Material: PBMCs. The J gene is TRBJ2-2, the V gene TRBV25-1; 8 bases line up with TRBD1. The TCR originated in a woman in her forties in good health and CMV-seropositive. The CDR3 loop is CASSRTGSNTGELFF. The CDR3 DNA reads as TGTGCCAGCAGTAGGACAGGGTCGAACACCGGGGAGCTGTTTTTT.